This TCR beta chain comes out of a study of T cell changes during pregnancy in multiple sclerosis. CDR1 is MRHNA, CDR2 SNTAGT, per germline. V was cut by 0 bases and J by 5 bases, with 7 bases left in between. CDR3 length: 13 residues. The table came from immunoSEQ multiplex PCR; TCRdb's copy has only in-frame clones and leaves some out. The table records approximately 60,000 clones, 85% to 95% of them present only once. V gene TRBV6-4 combines with J gene TRBJ1-2; D ambiguous. This receptor was taken from a female donor in good health, enrolled as a control in a pregnancy study. Sequencing used peripheral blood, obtained after pregnancy. CDR3: CASSDSSSYGYTF. CDR3 DNA: TGTGCCAGCAGTGACTCGTCCAGTTATGGCTACACCTTC.